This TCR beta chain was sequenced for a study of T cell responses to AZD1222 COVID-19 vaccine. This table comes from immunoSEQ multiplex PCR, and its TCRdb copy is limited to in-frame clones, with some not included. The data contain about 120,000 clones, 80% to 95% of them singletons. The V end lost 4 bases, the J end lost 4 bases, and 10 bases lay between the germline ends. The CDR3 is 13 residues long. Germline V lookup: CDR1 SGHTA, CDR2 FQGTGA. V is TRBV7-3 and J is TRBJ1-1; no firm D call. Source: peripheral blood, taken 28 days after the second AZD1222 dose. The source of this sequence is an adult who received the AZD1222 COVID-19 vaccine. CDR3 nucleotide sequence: TGTGCCAGCAGCTCAGAGAGATTCACTGAAGCTTTCTTT. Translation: CASSSERFTEAFF.